These T cell receptor beta chains were read from a single sample in a study of T cell changes during pregnancy in multiple sclerosis. TCRdb's table, derived via immunoSEQ multiplex PCR, lists solely in-frame clones and lacks some. Among approximately 35,000 clones listed, approximately 92% were seen once. Sequenced sample: PBMCs (not recorded whether the cells were cultured). The origin of the receptors is a female donor with multiple sclerosis, enrolled in a pregnancy study. The CDR3 runs from the conserved cysteine through the conserved F or W. The order of the fields is D gene, clone size, J gene, V gene, CDR3 DNA, CDR3 protein. The D gene is left open where the match is weak. Only some rows state a clone size, as once, few, many or a class for expanded clones.

D: TRBD1; size: -; J: TRBJ2-4; V: TRBV2; DNA: TGTGCCAGCAGTGTTGAGGGGGCTGGGAAAAACATTCAGTACTTC; CDR3: CASSVEGAGKNIQYF
D: -; size: medium-sized; J: TRBJ2-1; V: TRBV11-3; DNA: TGTGCCAGCAGCTTAGTAGTGGGGGCCTCCCCCAAGTCCGGCAATGAGCAGTTCTTC; CDR3: CASSLVVGASPKSGNEQFF
D: -; size: once; J: TRBJ2-7; V: TRBV27; DNA: TGTGCCAGCAGTAGTGTGCGGGACGCCTACGAGCAGTACTTC; CDR3: CASSSVRDAYEQYF
D: -; size: -; J: TRBJ2-2; V: TRBV5-1; DNA: TGCGCCAGCAGCCCAGAGGAGGGGATGAGCGGGGAGCTGTTTTTT; CDR3: CASSPEEGMSGELFF
D: TRBD1; size: -; J: TRBJ1-6; V: TRBV4-1; DNA: TGCGCCAGCAGCCAAGAGAAGGGGGGGACAGCGAATTCACCCCTCCACTTT; CDR3: CASSQEKGGTANSPLHF
D: -; size: -; J: TRBJ2-3; V: TRBV29-1; DNA: TGCAGCGTCGAGGCTAGCGGCACAGATACGCAGTATTTT; CDR3: CSVEASGTDTQYF
D: TRBD1; size: -; J: TRBJ2-3; V: TRBV11-2; DNA: TGTGCCAGCAGCCCCGTGGAGTGGGACAGGGGGCATGATACGCAGTATTTT; CDR3: CASSPVEWDRGHDTQYF
D: -; size: -; J: TRBJ2-1; V: TRBV7-9; DNA: TGTGCCAGCAGCTTGTTGGGACTGGGTTCCGATGAGCAGTTCTTC; CDR3: CASSLLGLGSDEQFF
D: TRBD1; size: -; J: TRBJ2-1; V: TRBV7-6; DNA: TGTGCCAGCAGCCAAAATAGCAGGGGGAATGAGCAGTTCTTC; CDR3: CASSQNSRGNEQFF
D: TRBD2; size: -; J: TRBJ2-7; V: TRBV28; DNA: TGTGCCAGCAGTTTAACTAGCGGATTCTCCTACGAGCAGTACTTC; CDR3: CASSLTSGFSYEQYF
D: -; size: once; J: TRBJ2-7; V: TRBV5-4; DNA: TGTGCCAGCAGCTTTTCCGGCACCGCCTACGAGCAGTACTTC; CDR3: CASSFSGTAYEQYF
D: -; size: -; J: TRBJ2-1; V: TRBV2; DNA: TGTGCCAGCAGCTCTCGGCGAACCGGGACGTTCAATGAGCAGTTCTTC; CDR3: CASSSRRTGTFNEQFF
D: TRBD2; size: -; J: TRBJ2-3; V: TRBV18; DNA: TGTGCCAGCTCACCCCCGACTAGCGACACAGATACGCAGTATTTT; CDR3: CASSPPTSDTDTQYF